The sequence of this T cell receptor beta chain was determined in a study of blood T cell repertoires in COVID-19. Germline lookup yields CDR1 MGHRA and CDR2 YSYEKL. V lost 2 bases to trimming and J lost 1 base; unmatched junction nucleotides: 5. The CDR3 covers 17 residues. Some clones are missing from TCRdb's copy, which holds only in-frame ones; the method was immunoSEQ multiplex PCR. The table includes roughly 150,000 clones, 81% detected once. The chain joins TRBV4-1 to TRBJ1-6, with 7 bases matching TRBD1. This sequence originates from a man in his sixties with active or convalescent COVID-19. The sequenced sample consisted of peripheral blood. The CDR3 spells CASSQQEGASYNSPLHF. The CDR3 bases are TGCGCCAGCAGCCAACAAGAGGGGGCATCCTATAATTCACCCCTCCACTTT.